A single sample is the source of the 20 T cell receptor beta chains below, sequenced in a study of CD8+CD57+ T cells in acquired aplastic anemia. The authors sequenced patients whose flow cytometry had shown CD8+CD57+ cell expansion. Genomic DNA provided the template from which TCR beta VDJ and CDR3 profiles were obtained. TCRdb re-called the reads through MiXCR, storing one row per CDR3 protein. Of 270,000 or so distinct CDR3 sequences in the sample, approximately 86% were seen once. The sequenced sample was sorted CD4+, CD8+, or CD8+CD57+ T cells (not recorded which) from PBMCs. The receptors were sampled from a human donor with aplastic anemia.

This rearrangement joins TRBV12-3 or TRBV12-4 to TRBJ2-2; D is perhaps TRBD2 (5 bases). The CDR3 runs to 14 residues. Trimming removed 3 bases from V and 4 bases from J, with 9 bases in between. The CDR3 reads CASSLGEITGELFF. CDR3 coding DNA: TGTGCCAGCAGTTTGGGAGAGATCACCGGGGAGCTGTTTTTT.

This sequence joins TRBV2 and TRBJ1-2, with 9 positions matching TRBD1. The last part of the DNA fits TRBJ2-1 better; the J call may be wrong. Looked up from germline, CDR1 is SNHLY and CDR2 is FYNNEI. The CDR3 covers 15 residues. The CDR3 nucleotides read TGTGCCAGCAGTATAACAGGGGGCGCCGACTATGGGCAGTTCTTC. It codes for CASSITGGADYGQFF.

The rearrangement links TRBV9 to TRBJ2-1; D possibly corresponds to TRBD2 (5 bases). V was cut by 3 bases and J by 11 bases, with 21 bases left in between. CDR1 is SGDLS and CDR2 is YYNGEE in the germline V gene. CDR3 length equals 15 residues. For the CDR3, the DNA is TGTGCCAGCAGCGCACGGGGAGAGGATCAGCCCCAGCAGTTCTTC. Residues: CASSARGEDQPQQFF.

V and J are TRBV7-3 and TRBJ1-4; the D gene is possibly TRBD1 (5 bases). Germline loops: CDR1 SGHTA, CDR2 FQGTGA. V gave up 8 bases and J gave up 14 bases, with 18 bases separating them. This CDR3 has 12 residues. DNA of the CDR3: TGTGCCAGCGGCGCCTTTGTAGCAGGGCTGTTTTTT. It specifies CASGAFVAGLFF.

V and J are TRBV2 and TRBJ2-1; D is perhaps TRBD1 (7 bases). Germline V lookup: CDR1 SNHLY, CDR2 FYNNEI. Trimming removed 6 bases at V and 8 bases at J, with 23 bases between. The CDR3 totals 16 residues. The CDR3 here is CASSQGGGNGIHEQFF. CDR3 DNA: TGTGCCAGCAGCCAGGGGGGCGGAAACGGGATCCATGAGCAGTTCTTC.

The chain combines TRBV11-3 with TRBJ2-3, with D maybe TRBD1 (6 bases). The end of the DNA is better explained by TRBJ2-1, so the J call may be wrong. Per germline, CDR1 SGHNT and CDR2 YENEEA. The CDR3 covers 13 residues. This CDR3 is CASSFTGIDTQFF. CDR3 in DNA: TGTGCCAGCAGCTTCACAGGGATAGATACGCAGTTCTTC.

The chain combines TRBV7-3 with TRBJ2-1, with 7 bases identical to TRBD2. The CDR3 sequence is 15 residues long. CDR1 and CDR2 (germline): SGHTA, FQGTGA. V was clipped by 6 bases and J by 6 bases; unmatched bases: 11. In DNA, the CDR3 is TGTGCCAGCAGTATAGCGGGCGGCTCCACCAATGAGCAGTTCTTC. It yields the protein CASSIAGGSTNEQFF.

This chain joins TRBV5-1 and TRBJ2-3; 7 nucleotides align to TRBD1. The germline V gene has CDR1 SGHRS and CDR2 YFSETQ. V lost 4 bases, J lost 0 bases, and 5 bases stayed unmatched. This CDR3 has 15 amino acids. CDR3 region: CASSLGGVSTDTQYF. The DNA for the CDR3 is TGCGCCAGCAGCCTAGGGGGCGTGAGCACAGATACGCAGTATTTT.

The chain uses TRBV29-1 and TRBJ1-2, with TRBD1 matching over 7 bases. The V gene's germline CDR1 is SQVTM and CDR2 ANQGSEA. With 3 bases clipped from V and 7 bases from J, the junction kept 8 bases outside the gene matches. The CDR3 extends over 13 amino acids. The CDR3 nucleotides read TGCAGCGTTGACGGCAGGGGGAATCTTGGCTACACCTTC. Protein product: CSVDGRGNLGYTF.

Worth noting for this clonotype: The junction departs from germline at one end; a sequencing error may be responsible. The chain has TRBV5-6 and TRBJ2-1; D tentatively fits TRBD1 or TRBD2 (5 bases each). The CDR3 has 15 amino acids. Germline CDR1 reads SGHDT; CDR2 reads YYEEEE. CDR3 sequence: CASSVERGLYNEQSF. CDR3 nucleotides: TGTGCCAGCAGCGTGGAGAGGGGCCTCTACAATGAGCAGTCCTTC.

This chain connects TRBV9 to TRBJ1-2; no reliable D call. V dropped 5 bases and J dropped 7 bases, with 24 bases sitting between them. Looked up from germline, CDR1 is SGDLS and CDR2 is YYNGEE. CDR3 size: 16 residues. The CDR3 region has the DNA TGTGCCAGCAGTCGAACCGGGAAAGAACAGTTCCTTGGCTACACCTTC. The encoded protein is CASSRTGKEQFLGYTF.

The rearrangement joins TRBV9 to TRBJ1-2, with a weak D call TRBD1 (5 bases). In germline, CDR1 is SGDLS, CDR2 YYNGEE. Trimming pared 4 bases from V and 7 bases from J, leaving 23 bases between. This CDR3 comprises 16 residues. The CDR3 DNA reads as TGTGCCAGCAGCTTGGAGAGGGGCGCGCTTGTATCTGGCTACACCTTC. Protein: CASSLERGALVSGYTF.

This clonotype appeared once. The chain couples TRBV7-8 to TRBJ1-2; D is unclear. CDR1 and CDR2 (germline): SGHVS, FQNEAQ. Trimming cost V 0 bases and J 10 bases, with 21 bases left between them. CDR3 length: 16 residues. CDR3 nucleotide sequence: TGTGCCAGCAGCTTAGCGGAAGGTGCCGATACGCATTACTACACCTTC. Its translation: CASSLAEGADTHYYTF.

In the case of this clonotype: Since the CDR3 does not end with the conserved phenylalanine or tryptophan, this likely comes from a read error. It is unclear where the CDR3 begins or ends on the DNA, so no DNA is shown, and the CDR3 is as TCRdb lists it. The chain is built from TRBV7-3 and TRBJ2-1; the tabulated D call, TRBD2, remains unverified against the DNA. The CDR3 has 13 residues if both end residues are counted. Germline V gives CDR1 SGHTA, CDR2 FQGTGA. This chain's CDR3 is CASSVAGGQQEFA.

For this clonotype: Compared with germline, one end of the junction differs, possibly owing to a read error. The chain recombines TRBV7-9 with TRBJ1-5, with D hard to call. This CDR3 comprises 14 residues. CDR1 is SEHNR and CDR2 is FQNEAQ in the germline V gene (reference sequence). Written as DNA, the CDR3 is TGTGCCAGCAGCGCTTTGTGGGGTAAGTACTTCGAGCCGTTT. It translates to CASSALWGKYFEPF.

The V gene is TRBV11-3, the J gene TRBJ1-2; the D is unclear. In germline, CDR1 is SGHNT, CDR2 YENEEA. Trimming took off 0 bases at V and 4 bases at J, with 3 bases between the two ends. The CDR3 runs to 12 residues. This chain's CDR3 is CASSLEVYGYTF. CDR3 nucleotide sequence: TGTGCCAGCAGCTTAGAGGTCTATGGCTACACCTTC.

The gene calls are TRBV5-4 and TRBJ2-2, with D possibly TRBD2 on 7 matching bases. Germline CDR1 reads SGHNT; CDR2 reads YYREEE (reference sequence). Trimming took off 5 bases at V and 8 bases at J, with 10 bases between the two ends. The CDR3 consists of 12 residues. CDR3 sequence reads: CASRQGLGELFF. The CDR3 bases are TGTGCCAGCAGACAGGGACTAGGGGAGCTGTTTTTT.

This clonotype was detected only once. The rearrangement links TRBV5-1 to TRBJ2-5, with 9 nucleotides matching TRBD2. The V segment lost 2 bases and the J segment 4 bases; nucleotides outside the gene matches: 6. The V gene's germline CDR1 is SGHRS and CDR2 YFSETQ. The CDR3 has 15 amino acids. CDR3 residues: CASSFGELAGETQYF. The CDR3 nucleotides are TGCGCCAGCAGCTTCGGGGAACTAGCGGGAGAGACCCAGTACTTC.

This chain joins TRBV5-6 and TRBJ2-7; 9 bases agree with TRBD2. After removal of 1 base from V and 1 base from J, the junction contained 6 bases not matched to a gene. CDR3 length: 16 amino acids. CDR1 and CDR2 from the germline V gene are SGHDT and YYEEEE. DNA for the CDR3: TGTGCCAGCAGCTTGCTCGGGACTAGCATTTCCTACGAGCAGTACTTC. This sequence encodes CASSLLGTSISYEQYF.

CDR3 bases: TGTGCCAGCAGCCCCGGGGGACGCGATGGCTACACCTTCTTCTTT. Translated, it gives CASSPGGRDGYTFFF. J is TRBJ1-1 and V is TRBV7-9; weak D call: TRBD1 (5 bases). Germline V gene lookup returns CDR1 SEHNR and CDR2 FQNEAQ (reference sequence). The CDR3 totals 15 residues. V was cut by 5 bases and J by 14 bases, with 27 bases left in between.